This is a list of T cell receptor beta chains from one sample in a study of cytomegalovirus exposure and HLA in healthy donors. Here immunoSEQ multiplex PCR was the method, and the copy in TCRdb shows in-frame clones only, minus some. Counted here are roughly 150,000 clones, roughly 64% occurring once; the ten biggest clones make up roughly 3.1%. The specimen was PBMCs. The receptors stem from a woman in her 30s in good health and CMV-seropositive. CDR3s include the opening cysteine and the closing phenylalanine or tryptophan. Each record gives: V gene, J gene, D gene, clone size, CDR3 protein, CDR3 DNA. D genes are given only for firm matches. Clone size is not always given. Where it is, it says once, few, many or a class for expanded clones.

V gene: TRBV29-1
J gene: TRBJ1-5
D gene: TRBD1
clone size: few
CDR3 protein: CSVGGQGAAQPQHF
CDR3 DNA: TGCAGCGTGGGGGGACAGGGGGCTGCTCAGCCCCAGCATTTT

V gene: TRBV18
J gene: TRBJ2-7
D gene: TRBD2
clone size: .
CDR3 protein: CASSPSGEGHEQYF
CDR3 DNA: TGTGCCAGCTCACCATCGGGGGAGGGTCACGAGCAGTACTTC

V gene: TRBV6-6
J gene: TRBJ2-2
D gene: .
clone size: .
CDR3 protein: CASSPTSLGELFF
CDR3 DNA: TGTGCCAGCAGTCCCACTAGCCTCGGGGAGCTGTTTTTT

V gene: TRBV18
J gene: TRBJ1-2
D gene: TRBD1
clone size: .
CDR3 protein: CASSMGQGVSYGYPF
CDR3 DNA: TGTGCCAGCTCAATGGGACAGGGCGTAAGCTATGGCTACCCCTTC

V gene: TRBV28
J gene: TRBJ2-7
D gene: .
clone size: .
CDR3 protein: CASHSDYEQYF
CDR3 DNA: TGTGCCAGCCACTCCGACTACGAGCAGTACTTC

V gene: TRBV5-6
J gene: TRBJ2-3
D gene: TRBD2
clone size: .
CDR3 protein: CASSRKRGVITDTQYF
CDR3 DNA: TGTGCCAGCAGTAGAAAGCGGGGAGTTATCACAGATACGCAGTATTTT

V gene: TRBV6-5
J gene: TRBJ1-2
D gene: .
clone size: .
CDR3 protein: CASSYGQTFYGYTF
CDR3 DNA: TGTGCCAGCAGTTACGGACAGACTTTCTATGGCTACACCTTC

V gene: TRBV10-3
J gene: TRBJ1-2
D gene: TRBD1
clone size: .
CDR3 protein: CAISGDRGEGYTF
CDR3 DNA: TGTGCCATCAGTGGCGACAGGGGTGAAGGCTACACCTTC

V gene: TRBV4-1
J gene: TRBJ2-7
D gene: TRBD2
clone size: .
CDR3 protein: CASSQGTSGGAPGVEQYF
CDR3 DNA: TGCGCCAGCAGCCAAGGGACTAGCGGGGGGGCCCCGGGTGTAGAGCAGTACTTC

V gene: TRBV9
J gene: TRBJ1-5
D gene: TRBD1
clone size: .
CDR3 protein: CASSLGTGGHQPQHF
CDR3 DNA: TGTGCCAGCAGTTTGGGGACAGGGGGGCATCAGCCCCAGCATTTT

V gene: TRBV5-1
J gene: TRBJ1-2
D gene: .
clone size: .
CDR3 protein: CASSPDYYGYTF
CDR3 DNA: TGCGCCAGCAGCCCAGACTACTATGGCTACACCTTC

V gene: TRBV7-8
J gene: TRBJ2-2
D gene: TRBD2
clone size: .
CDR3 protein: CASSSPQGTTRNTGELFF
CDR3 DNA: TGTGCCAGCAGCTCCCCGCAAGGGACTACACGGAACACCGGGGAGCTGTTTTTT

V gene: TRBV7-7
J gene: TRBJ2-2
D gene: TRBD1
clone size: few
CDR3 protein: CASSAGGSTGELFF
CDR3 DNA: TGTGCTAGCAGTGCAGGGGGAAGTACCGGGGAGCTGTTTTTT

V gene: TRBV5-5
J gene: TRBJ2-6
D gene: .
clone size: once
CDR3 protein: CASSSTGSGANVLTF
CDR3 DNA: TGTGCCAGCAGCTCTACAGGGTCTGGGGCCAACGTCCTGACTTTC